This is a list of T cell receptor beta chains from one sample in a study of blood T cell repertoires in COVID-19. Produced via immunoSEQ multiplex PCR; TCRdb's table is partial and in-frame only. The sample lists hundreds of thousands of clones; roughly 83% were seen once. The specimen was peripheral blood. The origin of the receptors is a man aged 35 to 55 with acute or convalescent COVID-19. Both conserved end residues are part of each CDR3. D genes are given only for firm matches. The listing skips clone size in some rows; elsewhere it reads once, few, many or a size class.

J | size | length | D | V | DNA | CDR3
TRBJ1-6 | - | 15 | - | TRBV15 | TGTGCCACCAGCAGAACGGTTGTAGATAATTCACCCCTCCACTTT | CATSRTVVDNSPLHF
TRBJ1-5 | - | 16 | TRBD1 | TRBV28 | TGTGCCAGCTTTACCGCTCGGACAGGGGGCTTTCAGCCCCAGCATTTT | CASFTARTGGFQPQHF
TRBJ1-4 | few | 13 | - | TRBV2 | TGTGCCAGCATGGGACTACTTAATGAAAAACTGTTTTTT | CASMGLLNEKLFF
TRBJ1-1 | few | 14 | - | TRBV6-5 | TGTGCCAGCAGCCTCCAGGGAGGGGGGACTGAAGCTTTCTTT | CASSLQGGGTEAFF
TRBJ2-6 | - | 16 | TRBD1 | TRBV10-3 | TGTGCCATCACCCGACAGGGGGCGTCGGGGGCCAACGTCCTGACTTTC | CAITRQGASGANVLTF
TRBJ1-1 | - | 14 | - | TRBV27 | TGTGCCAGTTCAAACGGACTGTTCAACACTGAAGCTTTCTTT | CASSNGLFNTEAFF
TRBJ2-3 | once | 17 | - | TRBV5-5 | TGTGCCAGCAGCTTGGGAGCCAGCGGGCTCGGCACAGATACGCAGTATTTT | CASSLGASGLGTDTQYF
TRBJ1-3 | - | 14 | - | TRBV30 | TGTGCCTGGAGTGTAGAGAGTTTTGGTAACACCATATATTTT | CAWSVESFGNTIYF
TRBJ2-2 | - | 15 | TRBD2 | TRBV7-2 | TGTGCCAGCAGCCGTCCGGGACTAGACACCGGGGAGCTGTTTTTT | CASSRPGLDTGELFF
TRBJ2-2 | few | 17 | TRBD1 | TRBV5-1 | TGCGCCAGCAGGACGCAGGGGGCGTTCAGGAACACCGGGGAGCTGTTTTTT | CASRTQGAFRNTGELFF
TRBJ1-1 | few | 13 | - | TRBV19 | TGTGCCAGTCAACAGACCATGAACACTGAAGCTTTCTTT | CASQQTMNTEAFF
TRBJ1-2 | - | 15 | TRBD1 | TRBV5-1 | TGCGCCAGCAGCTTGGGACAGGGGACTAACTATGGCTACACCTTC | CASSLGQGTNYGYTF
TRBJ2-7 | - | 15 | TRBD2 | TRBV5-1 | TGCGCCAGCAGCTTGGGACTAGCGGGAACCTACGAGCAGTACTTC | CASSLGLAGTYEQYF
TRBJ1-2 | - | 16 | TRBD1 | TRBV4-1 | TGCGCCAGCAGCCAAGAGACAGGGGAGATTGGCTATGGCTACACCTTC | CASSQETGEIGYGYTF
TRBJ2-1 | - | 15 | - | TRBV4-1 | TGCGCCAGCAGCCAAGATCCCGCAGGATCCAATGAGCAGTTCTTC | CASSQDPAGSNEQFF
TRBJ1-4 | - | 18 | TRBD1 | TRBV3-1/TRBV3-2 | TGTGCCAGCAGCCAACGACCGGGACAGGGATGGGGGAATGAAAAACTGTTTTTT | CASSQRPGQGWGNEKLFF
TRBJ1-3 | few | 15 | - | TRBV28 | TGTGCCAGCACCGTACGGACTTTCTCTGGAAACACCATATATTTT | CASTVRTFSGNTIYF
TRBJ1-1 | - | 14 | TRBD1 | TRBV7-8 | TGTGCCAGCAGCACCCGACAGGGTAACACTGAAGCTTTCTTT | CASSTRQGNTEAFF
TRBJ2-3 | - | 17 | TRBD1 | TRBV5-4 | TGTGCCAGCAGCCCTGGGGACAGGGAACGGACTACAGATACGCAGTATTTT | CASSPGDRERTTDTQYF
TRBJ1-6 | few | 15 | - | TRBV6-1 | TGTGCCAGCAGTGAATTACAGGGCGGTAATTCACCCCTCCACTTT | CASSELQGGNSPLHF
TRBJ2-7 | - | 11 | - | TRBV6-5 | TGTGCCAGCGGGAGGATCGACGAGCAGTACTTC | CASGRIDEQYF
TRBJ2-7 | - | 15 | TRBD1 | TRBV2 | TGTGCCAGCAGGGCCGGGACAGGGGGTACCTACGAGCAGTACTTC | CASRAGTGGTYEQYF
TRBJ1-1 | - | 10 | - | TRBV20-1 | TGCAGTGCCCATTCCGGGTGGGCTTTCTTT | CSAHSGWAFF
TRBJ2-1 | - | 16 | - | TRBV11-3 | TGTGCCAGCAGCCAGAGCCGGATAGGGGGATCAGTTGAGCAGTTCTTC | CASSQSRIGGSVEQFF
TRBJ2-7 | - | 14 | TRBD2 | TRBV5-1 | TGCGCCAGCAGCCCTACTAGCGGTTTATACGAGCAGTACTTC | CASSPTSGLYEQYF
TRBJ1-3 | - | 15 | - | TRBV12-5 | TGTGCTAGTGGTTTGGTACTAGGGAGGAGAAACACCATATATTTT | CASGLVLGRRNTIYF
TRBJ1-1 | - | 15 | - | TRBV19 | TGTGCCAGTAGTATACTGGATGGTGTGTCGGGGGAAGCTTTCTTT | CASSILDGVSGEAFF
TRBJ1-6 | - | 15 | TRBD1 | TRBV5-1 | TGCGCCAGCAGCTTGGAAGGACAGGGGTATTCACCCCTCCACTTT | CASSLEGQGYSPLHF
TRBJ1-2 | - | 14 | - | TRBV6-4 | TGTGCCAGCAGTGACCATGCGGTTGGCTATGGCTACACCTTC | CASSDHAVGYGYTF
TRBJ1-5 | - | 14 | TRBD1 | TRBV3-1/TRBV3-2 | TGTGCCAGCAGCAACCGGGACAGGAGTCAGCCCCAGCATTTT | CASSNRDRSQPQHF
TRBJ2-5 | - | 16 | TRBD2 | TRBV5-1 | TGCGCCAGCAGCTTGGAGTCTAGCGGGAGAGCGGAGACCCAGTACTTC | CASSLESSGRAETQYF
TRBJ2-2 | - | 15 | TRBD1 | TRBV30 | TGTGCCGCCCAGCAGGGGGCATCGAACACCGGGGAGCTGTTTTTT | CAAQQGASNTGELFF
TRBJ1-4 | - | 13 | - | TRBV12-3/TRBV12-4 | TGTGCCAGCAGTTTAGGGACAGCTGGAAAACTGTTTTTT | CASSLGTAGKLFF
TRBJ2-6 | - | 16 | TRBD1 | TRBV6-2/TRBV6-3 | TGTGCCAGCAGTAAAGTAACAGGGGCCGGGGCCAACGTCCTGACTTTC | CASSKVTGAGANVLTF
TRBJ2-5 | once | 16 | TRBD2 | TRBV5-1 | TGCGCCAGCAGCTTGGGACTAGCGGGAGGGCTGGAGACCCAGTACTTC | CASSLGLAGGLETQYF
TRBJ1-3 | - | 17 | - | TRBV14 | TGTGCCAGCAGCCAAGGTCACAGTTCCTTCTCTGGAAACACCATATATTTT | CASSQGHSSFSGNTIYF
TRBJ1-4 | - | 12 | TRBD1 | TRBV28 | TGTGCCAGCAGCTCTTTTGACAGGGGGTCGCTTTTT | CASSSFDRGSLF
TRBJ1-3 | - | 15 | TRBD1 | TRBV28 | TGTGCCAGCAGTTCCACCGGACAGGGTTTGAACACCATATATTTT | CASSSTGQGLNTIYF
TRBJ1-2 | - | 17 | TRBD1 | TRBV5-6 | TGTGCCAGCAGTCCAAACCTCAGACAGGGTATCTTATTGGGCTACACCTTC | CASSPNLRQGILLGYTF